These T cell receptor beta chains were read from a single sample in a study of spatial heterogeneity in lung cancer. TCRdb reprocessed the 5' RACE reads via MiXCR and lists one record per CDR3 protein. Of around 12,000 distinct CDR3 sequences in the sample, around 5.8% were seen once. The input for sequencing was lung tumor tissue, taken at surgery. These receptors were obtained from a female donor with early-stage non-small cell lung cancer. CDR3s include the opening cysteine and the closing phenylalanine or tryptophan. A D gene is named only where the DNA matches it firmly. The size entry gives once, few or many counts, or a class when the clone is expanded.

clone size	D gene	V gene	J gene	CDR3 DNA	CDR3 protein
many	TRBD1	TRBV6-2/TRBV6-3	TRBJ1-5	TGTGCCAGCAGTTCGGACAGGCCTCAGCCCCAGCATTTT	CASSSDRPQPQHF
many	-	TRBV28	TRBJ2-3	TGTGCCAGCAGCCCAATGGCTGGTACGCAGTATTTT	CASSPMAGTQYF
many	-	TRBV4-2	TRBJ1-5	TGTGCCAGCAGCCAAAGGGGAAGTCGGGGGCTAGGACAGCCCCAGCATTTT	CASSQRGSRGLGQPQHF
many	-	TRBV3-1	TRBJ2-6	TGTGCCAGCTCCCGGGTCGGGGCCAACGTCCTGACTTTC	CASSRVGANVLTF
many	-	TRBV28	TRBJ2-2	TGTGCCAGCAATACGGGGAACACCGGGGAGCTGTTTTTT	CASNTGNTGELFF
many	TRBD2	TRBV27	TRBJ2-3	TGTGCCAGCAGACCTACTAGCGGACTCACAGATACGCAGTATTTT	CASRPTSGLTDTQYF
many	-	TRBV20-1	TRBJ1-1	TGCGGGGCCGTGGGGCAGCGGAAAGCTTTCTTT	CGAVGQRKAFF
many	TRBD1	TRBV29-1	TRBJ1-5	TGCAGCGTGCTGTGGGGGGACAGAAATCAGCCCCAGCATTTT	CSVLWGDRNQPQHF
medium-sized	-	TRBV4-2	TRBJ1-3	TGTGCCAGCAGCCATATCGACAGGATCTCTGGAAACACCATATATTTT	CASSHIDRISGNTIYF
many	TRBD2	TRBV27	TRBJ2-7	TGTGCCAGCAGTCAATCCGGGACTAGCGGCATATACGAGCAGTACTTC	CASSQSGTSGIYEQYF
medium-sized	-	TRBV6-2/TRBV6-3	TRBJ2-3	TGTGCCAGCAGGGGATCGGCACATACGCAGTATTTT	CASRGSAHTQYF